The entry that follows covers one T cell receptor (beta chain) sequence. No antigen is known for it. This sample was included in a study of T cell responses to AZD1222 COVID-19 vaccine. Overall study results and limits: At baseline, seropositivity was found in only a handful of AZD1222 recipients. There were repertoire samples only from the period after the peak T cell response.

Only in-frame clones appear in the TCRdb table, and some are missing; sequencing was by immunoSEQ multiplex PCR. The sample records approximately 100,000 clones, approximately 87% being singletons. The V and J ends lost 4 bases and 6 bases, in that order; junction bases with no gene match: 4. The CDR3 totals 12 residues. The germline gives CDR1 SQVTM, CDR2 ANQGSEA. The receptor was isolated from an adult in good health. The material sequenced was peripheral blood, taken on day 0 of AZD1222 vaccination. This chain connects TRBV29-1 to TRBJ2-7, with 9 nucleotides matching TRBD2. CDR3 nucleotides: TGCAGCGTTGTGCGGGAGGGCCGCGAGCAGTACTTC. It translates to CSVVREGREQYF.